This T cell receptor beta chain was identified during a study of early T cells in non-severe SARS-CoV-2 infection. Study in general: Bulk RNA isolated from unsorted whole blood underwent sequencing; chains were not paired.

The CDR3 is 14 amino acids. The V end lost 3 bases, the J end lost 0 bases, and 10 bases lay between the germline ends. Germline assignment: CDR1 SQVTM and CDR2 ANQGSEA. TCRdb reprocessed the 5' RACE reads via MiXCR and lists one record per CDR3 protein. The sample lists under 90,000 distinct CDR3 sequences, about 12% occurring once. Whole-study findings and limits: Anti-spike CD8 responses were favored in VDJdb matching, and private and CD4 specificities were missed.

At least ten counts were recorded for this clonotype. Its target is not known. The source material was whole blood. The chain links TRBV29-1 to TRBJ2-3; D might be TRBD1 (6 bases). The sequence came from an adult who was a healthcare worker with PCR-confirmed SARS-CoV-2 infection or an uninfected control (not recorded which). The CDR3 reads CSVDGQGSTDTQYF. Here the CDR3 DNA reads TGCAGCGTTGACGGTCAGGGGAGCACAGATACGCAGTATTTT.